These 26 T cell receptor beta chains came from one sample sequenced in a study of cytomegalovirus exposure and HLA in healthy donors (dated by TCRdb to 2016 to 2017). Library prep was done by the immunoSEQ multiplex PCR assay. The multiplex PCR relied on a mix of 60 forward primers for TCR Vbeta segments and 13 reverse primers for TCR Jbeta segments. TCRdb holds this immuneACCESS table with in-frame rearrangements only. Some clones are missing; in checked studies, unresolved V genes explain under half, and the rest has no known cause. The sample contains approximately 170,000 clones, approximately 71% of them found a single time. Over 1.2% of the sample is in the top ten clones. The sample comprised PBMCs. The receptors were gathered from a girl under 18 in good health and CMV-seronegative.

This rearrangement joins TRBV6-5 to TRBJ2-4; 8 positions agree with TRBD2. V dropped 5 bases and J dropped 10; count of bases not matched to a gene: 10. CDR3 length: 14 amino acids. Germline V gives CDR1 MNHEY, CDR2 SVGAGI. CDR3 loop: CASSPGTRKDIQYF. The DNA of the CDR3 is TGTGCCAGCAGTCCCGGGACTAGGAAGGATATTCAGTACTTC.

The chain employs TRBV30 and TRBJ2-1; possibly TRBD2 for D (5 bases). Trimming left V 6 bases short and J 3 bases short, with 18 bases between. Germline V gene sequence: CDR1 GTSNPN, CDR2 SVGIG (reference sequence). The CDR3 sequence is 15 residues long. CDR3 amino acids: CACTPGGEDYNEQFF. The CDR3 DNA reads TGTGCCTGTACTCCAGGAGGAGAGGACTACAATGAGCAGTTCTTC.

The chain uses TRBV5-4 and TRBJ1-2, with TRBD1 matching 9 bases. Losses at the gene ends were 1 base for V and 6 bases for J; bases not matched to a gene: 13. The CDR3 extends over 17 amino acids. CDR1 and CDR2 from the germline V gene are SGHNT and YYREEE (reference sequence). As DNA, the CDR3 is TGTGCCAGCAGCTTGATGCTTTCAGGGACAGGGAGGAATGGCTACACCTTC. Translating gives CASSLMLSGTGRNGYTF.

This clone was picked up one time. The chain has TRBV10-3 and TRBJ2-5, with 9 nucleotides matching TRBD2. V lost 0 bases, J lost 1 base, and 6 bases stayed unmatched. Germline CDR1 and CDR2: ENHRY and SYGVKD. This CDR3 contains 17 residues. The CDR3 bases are TGTGCCATCAGTGAGTCCAGCGGGGGGAGCCTCCAAGAGACCCAGTACTTC. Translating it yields CAISESSGGSLQETQYF.

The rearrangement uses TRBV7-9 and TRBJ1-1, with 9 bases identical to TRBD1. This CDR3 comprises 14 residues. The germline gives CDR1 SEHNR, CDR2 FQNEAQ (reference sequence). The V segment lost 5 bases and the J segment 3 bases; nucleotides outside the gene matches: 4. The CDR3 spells CASSAQGADTEAFF. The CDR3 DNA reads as TGTGCCAGCAGCGCACAGGGGGCTGACACTGAAGCTTTCTTT.

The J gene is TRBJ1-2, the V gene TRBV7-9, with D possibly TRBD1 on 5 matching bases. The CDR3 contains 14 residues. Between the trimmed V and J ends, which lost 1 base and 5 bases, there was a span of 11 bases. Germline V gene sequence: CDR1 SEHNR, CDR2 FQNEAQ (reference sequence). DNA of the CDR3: TGTGCCAGCAGCTTAGATCTAGGGGTATATGGCTACACCTTC. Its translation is CASSLDLGVYGYTF.

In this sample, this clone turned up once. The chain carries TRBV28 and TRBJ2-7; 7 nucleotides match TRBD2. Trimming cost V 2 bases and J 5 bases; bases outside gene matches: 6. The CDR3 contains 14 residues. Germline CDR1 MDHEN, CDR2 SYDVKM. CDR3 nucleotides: TGTGCCAGCAGTTTACTTAGGACTAGAAACGAGCAGTACTTC. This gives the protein CASSLLRTRNEQYF.

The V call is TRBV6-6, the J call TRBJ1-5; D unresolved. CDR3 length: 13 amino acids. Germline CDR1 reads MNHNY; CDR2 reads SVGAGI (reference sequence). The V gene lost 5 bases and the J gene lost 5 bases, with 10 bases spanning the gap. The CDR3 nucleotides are TGTGCCAGCAGTCCCGGTCCTTATCAGCCCCAGCATTTT. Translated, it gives CASSPGPYQPQHF.

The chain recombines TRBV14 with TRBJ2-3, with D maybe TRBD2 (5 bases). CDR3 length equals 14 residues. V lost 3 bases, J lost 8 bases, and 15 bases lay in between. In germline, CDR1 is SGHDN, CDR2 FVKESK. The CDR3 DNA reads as TGTGCCAGCAGCCAGTCCCTCAGCCGGGGTACGCAGTATTTT. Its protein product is CASSQSLSRGTQYF. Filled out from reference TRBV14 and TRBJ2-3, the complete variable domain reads EAGVTQFPSHSVIEKGQTVTLRCDPISGHDNLYWYRRVMGKEIKFLLHFVKESKQDESGMPNNRFLAERTGGTYSTLKVQPAELEDSGVYFCASSQSLSRGTQYFGPGTRLTVL.

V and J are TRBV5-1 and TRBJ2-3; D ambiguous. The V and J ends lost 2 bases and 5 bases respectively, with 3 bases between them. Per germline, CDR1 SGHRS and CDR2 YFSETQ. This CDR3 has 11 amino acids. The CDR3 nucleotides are TGCGCCAGCAGCTTTAAAGATACGCAGTATTTT. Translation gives CASSFKDTQYF.

CDR3 bases: TGTGCCAGCAGCTCCGGGACAGGGATACTTTACAATGAGCAGTTCTTC. Translating gives CASSSGTGILYNEQFF. This chain connects TRBV7-9 to TRBJ2-1, with 9 bases identical to TRBD1. Germline V gene data show CDR1 as SEHNR and CDR2 as FQNEAQ (reference sequence). The CDR3 has 16 amino acids. The J segment lost 4 bases and the V segment lost 4 bases, leaving 8 bases of the junction unmatched.

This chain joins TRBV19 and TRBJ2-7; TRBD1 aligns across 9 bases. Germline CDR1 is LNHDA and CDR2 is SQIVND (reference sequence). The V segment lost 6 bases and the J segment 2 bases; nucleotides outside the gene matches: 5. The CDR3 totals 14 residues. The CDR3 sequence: CASSRDRATYEQYF. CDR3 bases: TGTGCCAGTAGCCGGGACAGGGCCACCTACGAGCAGTACTTC.

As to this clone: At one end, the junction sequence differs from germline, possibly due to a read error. The CDR3 spells CASSRSSGVSDTQYF. The CDR3 DNA reads as TGTGCTAGCAGCCGTTCTAGCGGGGTTTCAGATACGCAGTATTTT. The V call is TRBV7-7, the J call TRBJ2-3; 9 bases align to TRBD2. Germline V gene lookup returns CDR1 SSHAT and CDR2 FNYEAQ (reference sequence). The CDR3 is 15 residues long.

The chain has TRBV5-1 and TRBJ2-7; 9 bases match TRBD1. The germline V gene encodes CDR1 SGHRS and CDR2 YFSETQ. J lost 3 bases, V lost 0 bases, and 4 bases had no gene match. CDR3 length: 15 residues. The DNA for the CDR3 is TGCGCCAGCAGCTTGGGGGGGGACAGGGTCTACGAGCAGTACTTC. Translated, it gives CASSLGGDRVYEQYF.

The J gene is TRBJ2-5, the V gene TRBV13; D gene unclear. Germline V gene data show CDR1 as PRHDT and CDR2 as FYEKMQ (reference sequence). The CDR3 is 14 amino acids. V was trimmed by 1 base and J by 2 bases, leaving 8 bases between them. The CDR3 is CASSLVARQETQYF. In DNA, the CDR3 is TGTGCCAGCAGCTTAGTCGCGCGTCAAGAGACCCAGTACTTC.

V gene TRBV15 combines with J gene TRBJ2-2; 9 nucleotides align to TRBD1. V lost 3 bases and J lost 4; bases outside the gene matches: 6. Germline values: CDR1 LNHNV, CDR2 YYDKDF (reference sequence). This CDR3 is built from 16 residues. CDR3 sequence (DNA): TGTGCCACCAGCAGCATGGGACAGGGTTCCACCGGGGAGCTGTTTTTT. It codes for CATSSMGQGSTGELFF.

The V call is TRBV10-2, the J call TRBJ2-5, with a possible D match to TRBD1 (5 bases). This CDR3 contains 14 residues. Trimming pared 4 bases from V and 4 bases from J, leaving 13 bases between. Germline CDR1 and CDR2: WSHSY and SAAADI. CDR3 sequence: CASSGKGEGETQYF. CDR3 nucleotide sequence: TGCGCCAGCAGTGGGAAAGGGGAAGGAGAGACCCAGTACTTC.

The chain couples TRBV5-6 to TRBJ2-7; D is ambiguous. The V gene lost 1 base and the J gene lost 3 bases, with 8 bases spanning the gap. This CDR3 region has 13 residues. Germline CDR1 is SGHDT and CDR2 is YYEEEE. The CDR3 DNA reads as TGTGCCAGCAGCTTGCCACAGAGCTACGAGCAGTACTTC. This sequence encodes CASSLPQSYEQYF. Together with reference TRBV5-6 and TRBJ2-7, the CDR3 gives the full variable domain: DAGVTQSPTHLIKTRGQQVTLRCSPKSGHDTVSWYQQALGQGPQFIFQYYEEEERQRGNFPDRFSGHQFPNYSSELNVNALLLGDSALYLCASSLPQSYEQYFGPGTRLTVT.

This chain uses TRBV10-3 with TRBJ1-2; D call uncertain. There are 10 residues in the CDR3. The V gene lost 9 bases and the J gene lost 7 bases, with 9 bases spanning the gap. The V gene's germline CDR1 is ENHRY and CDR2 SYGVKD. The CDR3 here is CAIGETGYTF. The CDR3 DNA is TGTGCCATTGGGGAGACTGGCTACACCTTC.

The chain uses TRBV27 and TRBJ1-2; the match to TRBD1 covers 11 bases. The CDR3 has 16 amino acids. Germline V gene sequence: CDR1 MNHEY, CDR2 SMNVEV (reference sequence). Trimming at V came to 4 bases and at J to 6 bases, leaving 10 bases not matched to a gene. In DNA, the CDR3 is TGTGCCAGCAGTTCCTGGACAGGGGGCGTAGAGAATGGCTACACCTTC. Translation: CASSSWTGGVENGYTF.

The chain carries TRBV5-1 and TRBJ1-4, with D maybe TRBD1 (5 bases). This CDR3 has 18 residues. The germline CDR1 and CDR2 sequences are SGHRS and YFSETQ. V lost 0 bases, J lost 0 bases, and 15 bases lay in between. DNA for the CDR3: TGCGCCAGCAGCTTGGGTACAGGTCGAATTGCAACTAATGAAAAACTGTTTTTT. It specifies CASSLGTGRIATNEKLFF.

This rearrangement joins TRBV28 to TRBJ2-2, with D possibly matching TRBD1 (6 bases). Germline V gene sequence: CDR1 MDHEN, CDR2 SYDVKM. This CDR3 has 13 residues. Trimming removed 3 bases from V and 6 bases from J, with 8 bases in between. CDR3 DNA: TGTGCCAGCAGTTTCGAGGGGGCCGGGGAGCTGTTTTTT. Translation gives CASSFEGAGELFF. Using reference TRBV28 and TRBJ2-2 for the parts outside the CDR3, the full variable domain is DVKVTQSSRYLVKRTGEKVFLECVQDMDHENMFWYRQDPGLGLRLIYFSYDVKMKEKGDIPEGYSVSREKKERFSLILESASTNQTSMYLCASSFEGAGELFFGEGSRLTVL.

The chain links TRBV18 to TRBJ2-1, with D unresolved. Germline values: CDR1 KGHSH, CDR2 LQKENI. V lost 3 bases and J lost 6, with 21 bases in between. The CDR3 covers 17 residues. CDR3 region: CASSPQETGTAGNEQFF. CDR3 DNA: TGTGCCAGCTCACCGCAGGAAACCGGTACGGCTGGCAATGAGCAGTTCTTC.

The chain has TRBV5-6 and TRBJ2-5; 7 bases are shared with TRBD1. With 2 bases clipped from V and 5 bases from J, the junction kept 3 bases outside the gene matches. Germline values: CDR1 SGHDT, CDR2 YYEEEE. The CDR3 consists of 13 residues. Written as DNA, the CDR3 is TGTGCCAGCAGCTTAACAGGGGTGGAGACCCAGTACTTC. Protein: CASSLTGVETQYF.

This CDR3 is CASSLQGAGGNTIYF. Written as DNA, the CDR3 is TGTGCCAGCAGTCTACAGGGGGCGGGTGGAAACACCATATATTTT. The gene calls are TRBV2 and TRBJ1-3; 9 positions agree with TRBD1. The CDR3 is 15 residues long. Germline assignment: CDR1 SNHLY and CDR2 FYNNEI. The V segment lost 5 bases and the J segment 3 bases; nucleotides outside the gene matches: 5.

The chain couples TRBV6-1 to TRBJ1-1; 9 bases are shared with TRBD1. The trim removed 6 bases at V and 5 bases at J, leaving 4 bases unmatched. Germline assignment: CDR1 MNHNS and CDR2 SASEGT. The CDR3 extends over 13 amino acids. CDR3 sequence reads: CASRDRGWTEAFF. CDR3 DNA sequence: TGTGCCAGCAGGGACAGGGGTTGGACTGAAGCTTTCTTT.